A single sample gave rise to the 21 T cell receptor beta chains below, sequenced in a study of T cell responses to AZD1222 COVID-19 vaccine. Here immunoSEQ multiplex PCR was the method, and the copy in TCRdb shows in-frame clones only, minus some. In the table there are about 94,000 clones, 85% of which are singletons. This sample comprised peripheral blood, obtained 28 days after the second AZD1222 dose. These receptors all come from an adult who received the AZD1222 COVID-19 vaccine.

The chain is built from TRBV7-2 and TRBJ2-7, with 7 bases identical to TRBD2. Trimming at V came to 1 base and at J to 2 bases, leaving 8 bases not matched to a gene. This CDR3 comprises 16 residues. CDR1 is SGHTA and CDR2 is FQGNSA in the germline V gene. The CDR3 bases are TGTGCCAGCAGCTTAGGCGGGGGAACGGTTCCCTACGAGCAGTACTTC. This encodes CASSLGGGTVPYEQYF.

The rearrangement joins TRBV10-3 to TRBJ2-1; 8 bases fit TRBD2. The CDR3 is 13 residues long. V lost 10 bases to trimming and J lost 7 bases; unmatched junction nucleotides: 9. Germline CDR1 ENHRY, CDR2 SYGVKD. The DNA for the CDR3 is TGTGCCACCATGAGCGGGAGCTCGAATGAGCAGTTCTTC. Translation: CATMSGSSNEQFF.

The chain joins TRBV5-1 to TRBJ2-3; weak D call: TRBD2 (7 bases). Trimming removed 4 bases from V and 1 base from J, with 13 bases in between. CDR1 is SGHRS, CDR2 YFSETQ, per germline. This CDR3 has 15 amino acids. Here the CDR3 reads CASSVGGGGTDTQYF. CDR3 DNA sequence: TGCGCCAGCAGCGTCGGCGGGGGCGGCACAGATACGCAGTATTTT.

The genes are TRBV6-1 and TRBJ1-3; perhaps TRBD1 as D (5 bases). The germline V gene has CDR1 MNHNS and CDR2 SASEGT. This CDR3 has 15 amino acids. Deletions cut 6 bases from V and 0 bases from J, with 12 bases between. The CDR3 here is CASRQGLNSGNTIYF. The CDR3 coding sequence is TGTGCCAGCAGGCAGGGACTGAACTCTGGAAACACCATATATTTT.

The CDR3 DNA reads TGTGCCAGCAGTTCCGGGGTAGTTCACTACGAGCAGTACTTC. Residues: CASSSGVVHYEQYF. The gene calls are TRBV11-2 and TRBJ2-7; weak D call: TRBD2 (5 bases). This CDR3 is built from 14 residues. Germline lookup yields CDR1 SGHAT and CDR2 FQNNGV. V lost 6 bases and J 3 bases, leaving 15 bases between the germline ends.

The rearrangement joins TRBV5-6 to TRBJ2-1; D possibly matches TRBD1 or TRBD2 (5 bases each). The germline V and J ends were trimmed by 4 bases and 9 bases, with 14 bases remaining between them. CDR3 length: 13 amino acids. The germline CDR1 and CDR2 sequences are SGHDT and YYEEEE. This chain's CDR3 is CASSPQGVGEQFF. The CDR3 DNA sequence: TGTGCCAGCAGCCCCCAGGGAGTCGGTGAGCAGTTCTTC.

The chain carries TRBV18 and TRBJ1-4; 9 bases align to TRBD1. The CDR3 is made up of 14 amino acids. CDR1 is KGHSH, CDR2 LQKENI, per germline. With 4 bases clipped from V and 4 bases from J, the junction kept 1 base outside the gene matches. The CDR3 is CASSRGQGNEKLFF. The CDR3 nucleotides read TGTGCCAGCTCACGGGGACAGGGTAATGAAAAACTGTTTTTT.

The chain is built from TRBV12-3 or TRBV12-4 and TRBJ2-7; TRBD1 is a possible D gene (5 bases). Trimming removed 8 bases from V and 4 bases from J, with 12 bases in between. The CDR3 runs 12 residues. CDR3 sequence reads: CASGRAMYEQYF. In nucleotides, the CDR3 is TGTGCCAGCGGCAGGGCTATGTACGAGCAGTACTTC.

CDR3 sequence (DNA): TGTGCCAGCAGCTCTGGGTACTCCTACGAGCAGTACTTC. Amino acid sequence: CASSSGYSYEQYF. The V gene is TRBV7-9, the J gene TRBJ2-7, with D uncertain. V was pared by 4 bases and J by 0 bases, with 7 bases between. The CDR3 runs 13 residues. The germline V gene has CDR1 SEHNR and CDR2 FQNEAQ (reference sequence).

The chain is built from TRBV5-5 and TRBJ2-5; D not certain. CDR1 SGHKS and CDR2 YYEKEE come from the germline V gene (reference sequence). The CDR3 runs to 16 residues. The V end lost 3 bases, the J end lost 0 bases, and 15 bases lay between the germline ends. This CDR3 reads CASSSPWTEYQETQYF. The CDR3, as DNA: TGTGCCAGCAGCTCCCCTTGGACGGAATACCAAGAGACCCAGTACTTC.

This clone was seen more than once but under ten times. The gene calls are TRBV12-3 or TRBV12-4 and TRBJ2-1; 7 bases are shared with TRBD2. After removal of 5 bases from V and 15 bases from J, the junction contained 13 bases not matched to a gene. The CDR3 has 13 amino acids. CDR3 region: CASSPDETSRRFF. CDR3 in DNA: TGTGCCAGCAGTCCCGACGAGACTAGCCGACGGTTCTTC.

J is TRBJ2-7 and V is TRBV7-8, with 7 nucleotides matching TRBD2. Trimming removed 8 bases from V and 0 bases from J; junction bases left unmatched: 10. Germline loops: CDR1 SGHVS, CDR2 FQNEAQ. This CDR3 is built from 15 residues. Written as DNA, the CDR3 is TGTGCCAGCCAGAGAAGCGGGACGGGCTCCTACGAGCAGTACTTC. This encodes CASQRSGTGSYEQYF.

The chain joins TRBV7-9 to TRBJ1-3; 8 nucleotides match TRBD1. This CDR3 spans 16 amino acids. CDR1 and CDR2 from the germline V gene are SEHNR and FQNEAQ (reference sequence). J gave up 4 bases and V 3 bases, and 8 bases lay outside the gene matches. In DNA form, the CDR3 reads TGTGCCAGCAGCTTTCAGGGGACAGGTGCGGGAAACACCATATATTTT. Residues: CASSFQGTGAGNTIYF.

The chain recombines TRBV5-3 with TRBJ2-3, with 10 bases lining up with TRBD2. TRBV5-3 is noted as an ORF with a role that remains uncertain. The J segment lost 1 base and the V segment lost 0 bases, leaving 11 bases of the junction unmatched. This CDR3 contains 19 residues. Here the CDR3 DNA reads TGTGCCAGAAGCTTGGGGGACTCACCACTAGCGGGACGCACAGATACGCAGTATTTT. Translated, it gives CARSLGDSPLAGRTDTQYF.

The rearrangement uses TRBV27 and TRBJ2-7, with TRBD2 matching 11 bases. CDR1 and CDR2 from the germline V gene are MNHEY and SMNVEV (reference sequence). V dropped 0 bases and J dropped 2; count of bases not matched to a gene: 9. CDR3 length: 18 amino acids. CDR3 protein: CASSLSLPGTSGAYEQYF. The CDR3 coding sequence is TGTGCCAGCAGTTTATCTCTTCCTGGGACTAGCGGCGCCTACGAGCAGTACTTC.

V and J are TRBV7-2 and TRBJ1-1; TRBD1 matches at 11 bases. Germline CDR1 is SGHTA and CDR2 is FQGNSA. V lost 3 bases, J lost 4 bases, and 4 bases stayed unmatched. This CDR3 is built from 15 residues. DNA for the CDR3: TGTGCCAGCAGCTTCCGGACAGGGGGCGGCACTGAAGCTTTCTTT. This encodes CASSFRTGGGTEAFF.

The gene calls are TRBV24-1 and TRBJ2-1; D is perhaps TRBD1 (6 bases). Germline V gene sequence: CDR1 KGHDR, CDR2 SFDVKD. The CDR3 is made up of 16 amino acids. The ends were cut back, 0 bases at V and 0 bases at J, with 8 bases in the middle. CDR3 DNA sequence: TGTGCCACCAGTGATTTGGCGACAGGCTCCTACAATGAGCAGTTCTTC. Its protein is CATSDLATGSYNEQFF.

The chain couples TRBV13 to TRBJ2-2; no firm D call. CDR1 and CDR2 from the germline V gene are PRHDT and FYEKMQ (reference sequence). The CDR3 totals 15 residues. V was pared by 0 bases and J by 4 bases, with 9 bases between. For the CDR3, the DNA is TGTGCCAGCAGCTTAGGGGTAGCCGGCACCGGGGAGCTGTTTTTT. The encoded protein is CASSLGVAGTGELFF.

The chain combines TRBV3-1 (or the pseudogene TRBV3-2) with TRBJ1-2; D might be TRBD1 (6 bases). Germline lookup yields CDR1 LGHDT and CDR2 YNNKEL (reference sequence). With 3 bases removed from V and 1 base from J, the gap between germline ends came to 6 bases. There are 13 residues in the CDR3. The DNA of the CDR3 is TGTGCCAGCAGCCAGGACAGTAACTATGGCTACACCTTC. Translated, it gives CASSQDSNYGYTF.

This rearrangement joins TRBV24-1 to TRBJ2-7; tentative D call: TRBD1 (6 bases). Germline assignment: CDR1 KGHDR and CDR2 SFDVKD. V was cut by 7 bases and J by 2 bases, with 14 bases left in between. The CDR3 totals 14 residues. The CDR3 DNA sequence: TGTGCCACCAGATCCGGGACATCCACCTACGAGCAGTACTTC. The encoded protein is CATRSGTSTYEQYF.

The genes are TRBV6-6 and TRBJ1-6, with D unresolved. From germline, CDR1 is MNHNY and CDR2 SVGAGI (reference sequence). Between the trimmed V and J ends, which lost 0 bases and 1 base, there was a span of 4 bases. The CDR3 loop spans 15 amino acids. In DNA, the CDR3 is TGTGCCAGCAGTTACTCAGGATCCTATAATTCACCCCTCCACTTT. Translation gives CASSYSGSYNSPLHF.